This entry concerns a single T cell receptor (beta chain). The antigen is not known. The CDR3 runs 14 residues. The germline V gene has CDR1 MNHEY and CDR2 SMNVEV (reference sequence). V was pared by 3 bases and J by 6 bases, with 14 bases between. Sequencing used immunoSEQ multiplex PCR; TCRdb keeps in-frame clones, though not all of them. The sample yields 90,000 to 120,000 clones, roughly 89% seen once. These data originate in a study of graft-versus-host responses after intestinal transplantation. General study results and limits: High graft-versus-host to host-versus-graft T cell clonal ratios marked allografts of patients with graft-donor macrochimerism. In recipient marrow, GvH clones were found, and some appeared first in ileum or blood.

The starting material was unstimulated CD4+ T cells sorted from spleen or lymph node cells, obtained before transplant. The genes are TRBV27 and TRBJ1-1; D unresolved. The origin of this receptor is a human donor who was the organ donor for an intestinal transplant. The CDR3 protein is CASSFRLASPEAFF. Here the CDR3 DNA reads TGTGCCAGCAGTTTCCGTCTAGCTAGTCCTGAAGCTTTCTTT.